The 16 T cell receptor beta chains below come from one sample, sequenced in a study of T cells in Graves' hyperthyroidism and ophthalmopathy. From RNA transcripts, TCR beta CDR3 regions were amplified. The HTBI primer set served for first-round RT-PCR of the TCR CDR3. MiXCR, applied by TCRdb to the multiplex PCR reads, yields one record per CDR3 protein. This sample has more than 550,000 distinct CDR3 sequences, with nearly 45% found just once. Sequenced sample: peripheral blood or thyroid tissue (not recorded which). These receptors were taken from an adult man with Graves' disease, either hyperthyroidism or ophthalmopathy (not recorded which).

There are many counts of this clonotype. The chain carries TRBV2 and TRBJ2-7; 7 bases match TRBD2. The germline gives CDR1 SNHLY, CDR2 FYNNEI. This CDR3 comprises 17 residues. With V trimmed by 6 bases and J by 5 bases, 19 bases remained unmatched. CDR3: CASSDFSGLRSGDEQYF. The DNA of the CDR3 is TGTGCCAGCAGCGATTTCTCCGGGCTCCGAAGCGGGGACGAGCAGTACTTC.

Details on this clonotype: A much larger clonotype is one base distant, so this may be a read error. V is TRBV5-1 and J is TRBJ2-5; 7 bases agree with TRBD2. The CDR3 is made up of 15 amino acids. The germline V gene has CDR1 SGHRS and CDR2 YFSETQ. CDR3 in DNA: TGCGCCAGCAGCTTCGGGGGAGGGGACGAAGAGGCCCAGTACTTC. It encodes CASSFGGGDEEAQYF.

On this clonotype itself: A single base separates this from a much larger clone, so it may be a read error. This chain connects TRBV14 to TRBJ2-7; no reliable D call. The CDR3 totals 12 residues. Germline CDR1 is SGHDN and CDR2 is FVKESK. The ends were cut back, 8 bases at V and 3 bases at J, with 11 bases in the middle. The CDR3 nucleotides are TGTGCCAGCGGCCCCCCCGGCTACGAGCAGTACTTC. Amino acid sequence: CASGPPGYEQYF.

With regard to this clonotype: A read error may be the cause here, since a much bigger clone is one base away. The chain joins TRBV5-1 to TRBJ1-6; no definite D call. This CDR3 has 13 amino acids. Germline loops: CDR1 SGHRS, CDR2 YFSETQ. The ends were cut back, 4 bases at V and 9 bases at J, with 11 bases in the middle. CDR3 protein: CASSPGDSSPLHF. CDR3 sequence (DNA): TGCGCCAGCAGCCCGGGCGATAGTTCACCCCTCCACTTT.

This chain links TRBV7-9 with TRBJ2-7; D is undetermined. Germline V gene lookup returns CDR1 SEHNR and CDR2 FQNEAQ (reference sequence). V was clipped by 5 bases and J by 0 bases, with 8 bases between them. There are 13 residues in the CDR3. DNA of the CDR3: TGTGCCAGCAGCCAAGAGAACTCCTACGAGCAGTACTTC. This encodes CASSQENSYEQYF.

The rearrangement uses TRBV25-1 and TRBJ1-6; TRBD1 matches at 12 bases. The CDR3 runs 17 residues. Germline V gene sequence: CDR1 MGHDK, CDR2 SYGVNS. After removal of 6 bases from V and 10 bases from J, the junction contained 13 bases not matched to a gene. CDR3 sequence reads: CASSSLRGQGAGSPLHF. DNA of the CDR3: TGTGCCAGCAGCTCCTTAAGGGGACAGGGGGCTGGATCACCCCTCCACTTT.

The gene calls are TRBV11-2 and TRBJ2-3, with 9 bases lining up with TRBD2. This CDR3 has 17 residues. Germline V gene data show CDR1 as SGHAT and CDR2 as FQNNGV. The V and J ends lost 2 bases and 1 base, in that order; junction bases with no gene match: 7. The CDR3 protein is CASSLRGLAPGTDTQYF. CDR3 in DNA: TGTGCCAGCAGCTTAAGGGGACTAGCACCTGGCACAGATACGCAGTATTTT.

On this clonotype: The junction departs from germline at one end; a sequencing error may be responsible. The chain couples TRBV10-3 to TRBJ1-5; 7 bases line up with TRBD1. CDR1 and CDR2 from the germline V gene are ENHRY and SYGVKD. The CDR3 is made up of 15 amino acids. The CDR3 loop reads CASSKYRGSNQPQHF. CDR3 DNA: TGTGCCAGCAGTAAATACAGGGGTAGCAATCAGCCCCAGCATTTT.

This clonotype was seen repeatedly, ten times or more. The gene calls are TRBV2 and TRBJ1-1; no definite D call. The CDR3 covers 14 residues. Germline V CDR1 and CDR2: SNHLY, FYNNEI. Trimming removed 2 bases from V and 4 bases from J, with 11 bases in between. This CDR3 is CASSERAGGTEAFF. The CDR3 nucleotides are TGTGCCAGCAGTGAACGGGCGGGAGGCACTGAAGCTTTCTTT.

V and J are TRBV7-3 and TRBJ1-5; 7 bases are shared with TRBD1. J was trimmed by 0 bases and V by 9 bases; bases with no gene match: 8. Germline CDR1 SGHTA, CDR2 FQGTGA. This CDR3 region has 15 residues. The CDR3 sequence: CASGPQGYSNQPQHF. CDR3 coding DNA: TGTGCCAGTGGTCCACAGGGGTATAGCAATCAGCCCCAGCATTTT. Full variable domain (rest looked up from reference TRBV7-3 and TRBJ1-5): GAGVSQTPSNKVTEKGKYVELRCDPISGHTALYWYRQSLGQGPEFLIYFQGTGAADDSGLPNDRFFAVRPEGSVSTLKIQRTERGDSAVYLCASGPQGYSNQPQHFGDGTRLSIL.

The chain recombines TRBV7-2 with TRBJ2-7; D gene unclear. This CDR3 has 12 residues. Germline lookup yields CDR1 SGHTA and CDR2 FQGNSA. The germline V and J ends were trimmed by 5 bases and 6 bases, with 11 bases remaining between them. The CDR3 bases are TGTGCCAGCAGCCCCGTGTCCGCCGAGCAGTACTTC. As protein: CASSPVSAEQYF.

The V gene is TRBV7-8, the J gene TRBJ2-5; D is possibly TRBD2 (5 bases). V lost 2 bases and J 5 bases, leaving 15 bases between the germline ends. The CDR3 is 15 residues long. CDR1 is SGHVS and CDR2 is FQNEAQ in the germline V gene. The CDR3 loop reads CASSLTGFGGETQYF. CDR3 DNA: TGTGCCAGCAGCTTAACGGGATTTGGAGGCGAGACCCAGTACTTC. The full variable domain, its missing parts supplied by reference TRBV7-8 and TRBJ2-5, is GAGVSQSPRYKVAKRGQDVALRCDPISGHVSLFWYQQALGQGPEFLTYFQNEAQLDKSGLPSDRFFAERPEGSVSTLKIQRTQQEDSAVYLCASSLTGFGGETQYFGPGTRLLVL.

Ten or more counts support this clonotype. The chain uses TRBV12-3 or TRBV12-4 and TRBJ1-5; a possible D gene is TRBD1 (6 bases). Trimming removed 5 bases at V and 11 bases at J, with 19 bases between. CDR3 size: 14 residues. CDR3: CASSRDTGPSAQHF. In DNA, the CDR3 is TGTGCCAGCAGTCGGGACACCGGTCCTTCAGCCCAGCATTTT.

The chain has TRBV10-3 and TRBJ2-2; 10 nucleotides agree with TRBD2. CDR1 ENHRY and CDR2 SYGVKD come from the germline V gene. The CDR3 is 13 residues long. The V gene end was trimmed by 10 bases and the J gene end by 6 bases; junction bases not matched to a gene: 5. The CDR3 nucleotides are TGTGCCACCAAAGCGGGAGGGCCCGGGGAGCTGTTTTTT. This translates into CATKAGGPGELFF.

V is TRBV29-1 and J is TRBJ1-2; the D is unclear. There are 11 residues in the CDR3. V dropped 7 bases and J dropped 6 bases, with 12 bases sitting between them. Germline CDR1 is SQVTM and CDR2 is ANQGSEA. CDR3 loop: CSAQRAHGYTF. DNA of the CDR3: TGCAGCGCCCAGAGGGCGCATGGCTACACCTTC.

This chain joins TRBV6-1 and TRBJ2-7, with 14 bases fitting TRBD2. The V gene's germline CDR1 is MNHNS and CDR2 SASEGT. The CDR3 consists of 15 residues. V shed 6 bases and J 4 bases; nucleotides not matched to a gene: 5. The CDR3 DNA follows: TGTGCCAGCAGGTTGGGGACTAGCGGGAGTTACGAGCAGTACTTC. Amino acid sequence: CASRLGTSGSYEQYF.